This is a list of T cell receptor beta chains from one sample in a study of cytomegalovirus exposure and HLA in healthy donors. The protocol was immunoSEQ multiplex PCR, while the TCRdb copy is restricted to in-frame clones and leaves out a portion. The sample has roughly 80,000 clones, around 70% seen once. Sequenced input: PBMCs. Source of these receptors: a woman between 45 and 65 years old in good health and CMV-seropositive. CDR3s include the opening cysteine and the closing phenylalanine or tryptophan. D genes are given only for firm matches. A row's size may be missing; if present it is once, few, many or a size class.

J	V	size	D	DNA	CDR3
TRBJ1-5	TRBV25-1	-	-	TGTGCCAGCAGTGAATCGGCAGGGGATAGCAATCAGCCCCAGCATTTT	CASSESAGDSNQPQHF
TRBJ1-6	TRBV2	-	TRBD1	TGTGCCAGCAGACCCGACGGACAGGGGGCTAGGTCACCCCTCCACTTT	CASRPDGQGARSPLHF
TRBJ2-7	TRBV7-8	-	-	TGTGCCAGCAGCTTAGCGGGAGTGAGCTCCTACGAGCAGTACTTC	CASSLAGVSSYEQYF
TRBJ1-5	TRBV7-9	-	-	TGTGCCAGCAGCTTCTGGGACCGGGACACGCATTTT	CASSFWDRDTHF
TRBJ2-5	TRBV27	once	TRBD2	TGTGCCAGCAGTTCCAGGCTAGCGGGAGCTTTAAGAGAGACCCAGTACTTC	CASSSRLAGALRETQYF
TRBJ2-1	TRBV29-1	-	-	TGCAGCGTTGCTTTTCCCGATGAGCAGTTCTTC	CSVAFPDEQFF
TRBJ2-1	TRBV7-2	-	TRBD2	TGTGCCAGCAGCTTTTCTAGCGGGAGGTACAATGAGCAGTTCTTC	CASSFSSGRYNEQFF
TRBJ2-1	TRBV5-1	once	-	TGCGCCAGCAGCAGAACTGGAGGGCCCAGCTCCTACAATGAGCAGTTCTTC	CASSRTGGPSSYNEQFF
TRBJ2-2	TRBV14	-	-	TGTGCCAGCAGCCAAGATGGAGTTTTGTGTGGTCGAACCGGGGAGCTGTTTTTT	CASSQDGVLCGRTGELFF
TRBJ2-3	TRBV5-6	-	-	TGTGCCAGCAGCTCCCGTTGGCGGAGTAGCACAGATACGCAGTATTTT	CASSSRWRSSTDTQYF
TRBJ2-7	TRBV9	-	TRBD2	TGTGCCAGCAGCCCCCGACTAGCGGGTTACGAGCAGTACTTC	CASSPRLAGYEQYF
TRBJ2-3	TRBV28	-	TRBD2	TGTGCCAGCAGTCCTCGGGCTAGCGGGATTCAGGCAGATACGCAGTATTTT	CASSPRASGIQADTQYF
TRBJ2-1	TRBV29-1	few	-	TGCAGCGTACCCTTGGGGAGGCCGCATGAGCAGTTCTTC	CSVPLGRPHEQFF
TRBJ1-1	TRBV28	once	-	TGTGCCAGCAGGGGACACCGGAACACTGAAGCTTTCTTT	CASRGHRNTEAFF
TRBJ2-7	TRBV19	-	-	TGTGCCAGTAGCTCATCAGGGTTCCCCTACGAGCAGTACTTC	CASSSSGFPYEQYF
TRBJ1-1	TRBV7-9	-	TRBD1	TGTGCCAGCAGCCTAGGACAGGGGGCTTCTGAAGCTTTCTTT	CASSLGQGASEAFF
TRBJ2-1	TRBV6-1	few	TRBD1	TGTGCCAGCAGTCTGGACAGGGAATCCTACAATGAGCAGTTCTTC	CASSLDRESYNEQFF
TRBJ1-1	TRBV7-9	few	-	TGTGCCAGCAGCTTACAGGCGAACACTGAAGCTTTCTTT	CASSLQANTEAFF
TRBJ2-2	TRBV7-3	-	TRBD2	TGTGCCAGCAGCCGGACTAGCGGGTATCCCGGGGAGCTGTTTTTT	CASSRTSGYPGELFF
TRBJ2-7	TRBV29-1	-	TRBD1	TGCAGCGTTGACGGCTGGACAGGCCGATCCTACGAGCAGTACTTC	CSVDGWTGRSYEQYF
TRBJ1-4	TRBV27	-	TRBD1	TGTGCCAGCAGTCCCGCAGGGGGGGAAAAACTGTTTTTT	CASSPAGGEKLFF
TRBJ1-1	TRBV29-1	-	TRBD1	TGCAGCGCGGATATCGGGACAGGGGCCCACACTGAAGCTTTCTTT	CSADIGTGAHTEAFF
TRBJ1-2	TRBV18	-	TRBD1	TGTGCCAGCTCACCTGCCGGCCAAGGGGGCGTCTATGGCTACACCTTC	CASSPAGQGGVYGYTF
TRBJ1-5	TRBV7-8	-	TRBD1	TGTGCCAGCAGCTTAGACCCGGGACAGGGGGTCAATCAGCCCCAGCATTTT	CASSLDPGQGVNQPQHF
TRBJ1-4	TRBV29-1	-	-	TGCAGCGTTGAAGACTCCCAGCGGGGGTCTGAAAAACTGTTTTTT	CSVEDSQRGSEKLFF
TRBJ1-2	TRBV30	-	-	TGTGCCTGGAGTGTATTGCTAAACTATGGCTACACCTTC	CAWSVLLNYGYTF
TRBJ2-3	TRBV29-1	-	-	TGCAGCGTTGCCCCCTTAGCGGCTAGCACAGATACGCAGTATTTT	CSVAPLAASTDTQYF
TRBJ2-1	TRBV7-7	once	-	TGTGCTAGCAGCTTAGTAAGGAGCTCCTACAATGAGCAGTTCTTC	CASSLVRSSYNEQFF
TRBJ2-5	TRBV28	-	-	TGTGCCAGCAGCCGTGGGGGGAGAGAGACCCAGTACTTC	CASSRGGRETQYF
TRBJ2-2	TRBV27	-	-	TGTGCCAGCAGAACGACTGACACCGGGGAGCTGTTTTTT	CASRTTDTGELFF
TRBJ1-4	TRBV9	few	-	TGTGCCAGCAGCGTAGGGGCGACAACTAATGAAAAACTGTTTTTT	CASSVGATTNEKLFF
TRBJ2-1	TRBV6-1	-	TRBD2	TGTGCCAGCAGGGCGGGACCAGCGGGGGAGTTCTTC	CASRAGPAGEFF
TRBJ1-4	TRBV25-1	-	TRBD1	TGTGCCAGCAGTGAGCGGACAGGGGGCGGAAAACTGTTTTTT	CASSERTGGGKLFF
TRBJ2-3	TRBV28	-	-	TGTGCCAGCAGTTCAGGGTCAAATACGCAGTATTTT	CASSSGSNTQYF
TRBJ1-5	TRBV27	-	-	TGTGCCAGCAGTTTATCCGGGGGGAAGTCGGGCAATCAGCCCCAGCATTTT	CASSLSGGKSGNQPQHF
TRBJ2-7	TRBV5-8	-	-	TGTGCCAGCAGCTTTCGGGTCTACGAGCAGTACTTC	CASSFRVYEQYF
TRBJ2-7	TRBV2	-	-	TGTGCCAGCATCACAGGGCTCTACGAGCAGTACTTC	CASITGLYEQYF
TRBJ1-1	TRBV29-1	-	TRBD1	TGCAGCGTCCTAGGGACAGGGGGCACTGAAGCTTTCTTT	CSVLGTGGTEAFF
TRBJ2-1	TRBV5-1	-	TRBD2	TGCGCCAGCACCCGAGGGACTAGCGGGTCCATCCTGTTCTTC	CASTRGTSGSILFF
TRBJ1-3	TRBV28	-	TRBD1	TGTGCCAGCAGTTTGGCCCTGGGACAGGGTAGGGGAAACACCATATATTTT	CASSLALGQGRGNTIYF
TRBJ1-2	TRBV6-5	-	-	TGTGCCAGCAGGACAAAGGAAGCCTATGGCTACACCTTC	CASRTKEAYGYTF
TRBJ2-3	TRBV6-4	-	-	TGTGCCAGCAGCGAGAGAGAAACAGATACGCAGTATTTT	CASSERETDTQYF
TRBJ2-2	TRBV30	-	-	TGTGCCTGGAGTGTCGACACCGGGGAGCTGTTTTTT	CAWSVDTGELFF
TRBJ2-2	TRBV7-7	-	-	TGTGCTAGCAGCCCCCCAGGGGGGTCCGGGGAGCTGTTTTTT	CASSPPGGSGELFF
TRBJ1-1	TRBV30	-	-	TGTGCCTGGACGGTGGGGCCGGGCACTGAAGCTTTCTTT	CAWTVGPGTEAFF
TRBJ2-2	TRBV29-1	-	TRBD1	TGCAGCGTTTCGAGACAGGGAAACACCGGGGAGCTGTTTTTT	CSVSRQGNTGELFF
TRBJ1-3	TRBV28	-	TRBD1	TGTGCCAGCAGCTCAGGGGGGAGCAGAGAAAACACCATATATTTT	CASSSGGSRENTIYF
TRBJ2-7	TRBV7-8	-	-	TGTGCCAGCAGCTTAGTAGCACATGGCGAGCAGTACTTC	CASSLVAHGEQYF
TRBJ1-1	TRBV19	-	-	TGTGCCAGTAGTACCTGGGGCGGCACTGAAGCTTTCTTT	CASSTWGGTEAFF
TRBJ1-5	TRBV5-6	once	-	TGTGCCAGCAGCTTTTCGAGTCAGCCCCAGCATTTT	CASSFSSQPQHF
TRBJ2-1	TRBV18	-	TRBD1	TGTGCCAGCTCACGCGGGACAGGAAACACCTACAATGAGCAGTTCTTC	CASSRGTGNTYNEQFF
TRBJ1-3	TRBV29-1	-	-	TGCAGCGTTGAGCGCGGTGGAAACACCATATATTTT	CSVERGGNTIYF
TRBJ2-1	TRBV7-9	-	-	TGTGCCAGCAGCTTAGCCGTCTACAATGAGCAGTTCTTC	CASSLAVYNEQFF
TRBJ1-1	TRBV6-5	once	-	TGTGCCAGCAGTGAGCGAACTCCGGGGAAGAAAGCTTTCTTT	CASSERTPGKKAFF
TRBJ2-3	TRBV5-4	few	TRBD2	TGTGCCAGCAGCTTGGGGGCGGGAGACCCCACAGATACGCAGTATTTT	CASSLGAGDPTDTQYF
TRBJ2-7	TRBV29-1	-	-	TGCAGCGTTCCTCGTACAAGCACGACAGGTTCTTCCTACGAGCAGTACTTC	CSVPRTSTTGSSYEQYF
TRBJ2-7	TRBV7-8	-	-	TGTGCCAGCAGCTTAGTTGCGGGGTCTAACTACGAGCAGTACTTC	CASSLVAGSNYEQYF